Shown below are 2 T cell receptor beta chains from a single sample sequenced in a study of shared clonotypes between healthy human individuals. Generated by immunoSEQ multiplex PCR, the TCRdb table keeps only in-frame clones and is missing some. The sample holds 1.6 million or so clones, approximately 98.5% seen once. What was sequenced was naive CD4+ T cells sorted from blood. Regarding subset: CD45RA+ positively selected. These TCRs come from a man aged 25-45 years in good health.

CDR3 loop: CASSQDHLPTDTQYF. The CDR3 DNA reads TGTGCCAGCAGCCAAGATCACCTACCCACAGATACGCAGTATTTT. The gene calls are TRBV14 and TRBJ2-3, with no clear D. From germline, CDR1 is SGHDN and CDR2 FVKESK. Deletions cut 0 bases from V and 2 bases from J, with 9 bases between. CDR3 length: 15 amino acids. Full variable domain (outside the CDR3, taken from reference TRBV14 and TRBJ2-3): EAGVTQFPSHSVIEKGQTVTLRCDPISGHDNLYWYRRVMGKEIKFLLHFVKESKQDESGMPNNRFLAERTGGTYSTLKVQPAELEDSGVYFCASSQDHLPTDTQYFGPGTRLTVL.

The rearrangement links TRBV7-9 to TRBJ2-7, with a possible D match to TRBD1 (6 bases). The CDR3 runs to 15 residues. Deletions cut 5 bases from V and 2 bases from J, with 16 bases between. Germline V lookup: CDR1 SEHNR, CDR2 FQNEAQ (reference sequence). The CDR3 DNA is TGTGCCAGCAGCCGAAGTGGGGGCCCAGCCTACGAGCAGTACTTC. This sequence encodes CASSRSGGPAYEQYF.